Listed below are T cell receptor beta chains from one sample, sequenced in a study of T-cell reconstitution after alpha-beta-depleted transplantation in children. In TCRdb, the PCR reads were re-called with MiXCR into one record per CDR3 protein. This table holds 440,000 or so distinct CDR3 sequences, 11% found once. Here the sequenced sample was PBMCs from the stem cell graft donor, taken from the stem cell graft. These receptor sequences come from a human donor who donated a stem cell graft to a child with acute myeloid leukemia. The conserved cysteine and the conserved F or W are not part of the CDR3 here. Fields, in order: V gene, clone size, CDR3 length, CDR3 protein. Not all rows give a size; the values are once, few, many and, for expanded clones, a class.

TRBV6-5 | many | 16 | ASSYSDRDSYTNYGYT
TRBV7-8 | . | 11 | ASSVGLRTGYT
TRBV29-1 | . | 12 | SVSISSGANVLT
TRBV20-1 | few | 9 | SAGGLAEAF
TRBV10-3 | . | 11 | AISELGNQPQH
TRBV3-1 | many | 14 | ASSQDGPGAGSPLH
TRBV15 | . | 15 | ATSRDVVGNSGNTIY
TRBV7-2 | . | 13 | ASSLEGGTTYEQY
TRBV6-2/TRBV6-3 | . | 12 | ASSYPFGSYEQY
TRBV5-6 | . | 11 | ASSLERGQIQY
TRBV12-3/TRBV12-4 | many | 14 | ASSPYSGGDYNEQF
TRBV2 | many | 14 | ASSEEGGIGKNIQY
TRBV6-7 | . | 15 | ASSQIENFSSYNEQF
TRBV7-9 | once | 12 | ASSSTGVDSPLH
TRBV29-1 | few | 13 | SVDVPGGWLETQY
TRBV4-1 | many | 15 | ASSQDGSGANTGELF
TRBV29-1 | . | 11 | SVEFTGGFEQF
TRBV4-1 | . | 16 | ASSQQDSGPSGANVLT
TRBV4-1 | few | 14 | ASSRETIEVTYEQY
TRBV3-1 | . | 13 | ASSPTGVYQETQY
TRBV4-2 | . | 11 | ASSQAQENEAF
TRBV20-1 | few | 19 | SARTSEVVASGKWGADTQY
TRBV7-2 | . | 13 | ASSFGLVDWETQY
TRBV29-1 | many | 10 | SVRQGDEKLF
TRBV18 | . | 13 | ASSPTKSSLDEQY
TRBV10-3 | . | 10 | AISEGRGEQF
TRBV5-1 | many | 13 | ASSTGQPRGYGYT
TRBV7-9 | many | 10 | ASSLPGEEQY
TRBV29-1 | many | 10 | SVGQGAQPQH
TRBV9 | . | 15 | ASSVGGRGGHGGELF
TRBV20-1 | . | 12 | SVPSGGPLDTQY
TRBV29-1 | few | 15 | SVVLWAGEPYQETQY
TRBV27 | few | 13 | ASSPGLADYNEQF
TRBV20-1 | many | 12 | SAKRGQGNTEAF
TRBV20-1 | many | 12 | SARVGARTEKLF
TRBV6-5 | few | 10 | ASSAGGNTIY
TRBV10-3 | few | 11 | AISDPQRQEQF
TRBV24-1 | . | 12 | ATSDRRGHNEQF
TRBV18 | . | 13 | ASSPESGNIYEQY
TRBV20-1 | many | 13 | SARLLAGATDTQY
TRBV7-3 | . | 12 | ASSLNWNTGELF
TRBV5-8 | . | 13 | ASSPQGQLNYGYT